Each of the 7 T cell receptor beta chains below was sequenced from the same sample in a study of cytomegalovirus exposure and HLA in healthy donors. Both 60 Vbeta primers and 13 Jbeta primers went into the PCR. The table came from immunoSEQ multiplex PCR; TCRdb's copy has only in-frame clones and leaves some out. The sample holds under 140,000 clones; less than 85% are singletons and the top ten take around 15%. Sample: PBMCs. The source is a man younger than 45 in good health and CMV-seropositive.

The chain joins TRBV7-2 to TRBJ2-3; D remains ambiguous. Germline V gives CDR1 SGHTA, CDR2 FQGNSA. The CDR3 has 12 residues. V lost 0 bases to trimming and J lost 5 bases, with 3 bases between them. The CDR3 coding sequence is TGTGCCAGCAGCTTAGCGAGAGATACGCAGTATTTT. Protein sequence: CASSLARDTQYF.

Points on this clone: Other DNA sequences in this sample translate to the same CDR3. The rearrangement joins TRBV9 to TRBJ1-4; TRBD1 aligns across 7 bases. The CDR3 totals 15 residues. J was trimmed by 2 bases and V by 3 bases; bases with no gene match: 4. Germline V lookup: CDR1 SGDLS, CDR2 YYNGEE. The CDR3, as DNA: TGTGCCAGCAGCGCGACAGGGACTACTAATGAAAAACTGTTTTTT. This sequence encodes CASSATGTTNEKLFF.

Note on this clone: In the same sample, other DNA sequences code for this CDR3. As DNA, the CDR3 is TGCGCCAGCAGCCAAGGGCAGGGGAATGAAAAACTGTTTTTT. It specifies CASSQGQGNEKLFF. The chain employs TRBV4-3 and TRBJ1-4; D is perhaps TRBD1 (6 bases). There are 14 residues in the CDR3. CDR1 and CDR2 from the germline V gene are LGHNA and YSLEER. Trimming removed 1 base from V and 5 bases from J, with 8 bases in between.

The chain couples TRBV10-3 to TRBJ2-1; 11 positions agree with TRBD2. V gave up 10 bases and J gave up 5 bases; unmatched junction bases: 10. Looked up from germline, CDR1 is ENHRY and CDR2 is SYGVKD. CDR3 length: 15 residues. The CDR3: CATTPGTSGDNEQFF. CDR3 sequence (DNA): TGTGCCACCACTCCCGGGACTAGCGGTGACAATGAGCAGTTCTTC.

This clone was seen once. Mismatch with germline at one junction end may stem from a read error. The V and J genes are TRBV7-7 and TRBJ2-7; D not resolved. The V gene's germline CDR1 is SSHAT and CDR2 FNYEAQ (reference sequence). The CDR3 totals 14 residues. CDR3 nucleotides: TGTGCTAGCAGCCCCGCGAGAGGCTCCTACGAGCAGTACTTC. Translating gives CASSPARGSYEQYF.

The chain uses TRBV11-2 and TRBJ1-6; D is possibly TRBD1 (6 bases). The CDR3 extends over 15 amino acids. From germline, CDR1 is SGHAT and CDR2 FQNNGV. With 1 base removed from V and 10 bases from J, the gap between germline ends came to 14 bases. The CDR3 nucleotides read TGTGCCAGCAGCTTAGTAGGCAGGGGACAATCACCCCTCCACTTT. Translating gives CASSLVGRGQSPLHF.

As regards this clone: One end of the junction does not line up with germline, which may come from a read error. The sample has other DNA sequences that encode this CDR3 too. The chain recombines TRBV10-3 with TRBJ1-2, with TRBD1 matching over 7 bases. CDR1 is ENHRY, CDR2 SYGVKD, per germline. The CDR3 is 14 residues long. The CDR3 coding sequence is TGTGCCATCAGAGATGAACAGGGGCGCTATGGCTACACATTC. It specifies CAIRDEQGRYGYTF.